Listed below are T cell receptor beta chains from one sample, sequenced in a study of blood T cell repertoires in COVID-19. Sequencing used immunoSEQ multiplex PCR; TCRdb keeps in-frame clones, though not all of them. Found here are fewer than 85,000 clones, around three quarters of them singletons; the top ten hold less than 20%. The sequenced sample consisted of peripheral blood. The receptors shown here come from a woman older than 75 with active or convalescent COVID-19. The CDR3 runs from the conserved cysteine through the conserved F or W. D genes are given only for firm matches. The size field is filled for only some rows; it gives once, few, many or a size class.

CDR3 protein: CASSIGQGLGEAFF
CDR3 DNA: TGTGCCAGCAGCATCGGACAGGGGTTGGGTGAAGCTTTCTTT
V gene: TRBV11-2
D gene: TRBD1
CDR3 length: 14
J gene: TRBJ1-1
clone size: once

CDR3 protein: CASSLDPTTENYGYTF
CDR3 DNA: TGTGCCAGCAGCTTAGATCCAACGACAGAGAACTATGGCTACACCTTC
V gene: TRBV11-2
D gene: .
CDR3 length: 16
J gene: TRBJ1-2
clone size: .

CDR3 protein: CASSFEDQPQHF
CDR3 DNA: TGTGCCAGCAGCTTTGAGGATCAGCCCCAGCATTTT
V gene: TRBV5-4
D gene: .
CDR3 length: 12
J gene: TRBJ1-5
clone size: few

CDR3 protein: CASSTPGVYEQYF
CDR3 DNA: TGTGCCAGCAGCACGCCCGGGGTCTACGAGCAGTACTTC
V gene: TRBV7-8
D gene: .
CDR3 length: 13
J gene: TRBJ2-7
clone size: .

CDR3 protein: CASSGNRGWVYGYTF
CDR3 DNA: TGTGCCAGCAGCGGAAACAGGGGGTGGGTCTATGGCTACACCTTC
V gene: TRBV21-1
D gene: .
CDR3 length: 15
J gene: TRBJ1-2
clone size: .

CDR3 protein: CSVRDSYEQYF
CDR3 DNA: TGCAGTGTTCGGGACTCCTACGAGCAGTACTTC
V gene: TRBV20-1
D gene: .
CDR3 length: 11
J gene: TRBJ2-7
clone size: few

CDR3 protein: CATSQAGTVLSGNTIYF
CDR3 DNA: TGTGCCACCTCCCAAGCGGGGACGGTTCTCTCTGGAAACACCATATATTTT
V gene: TRBV19
D gene: .
CDR3 length: 17
J gene: TRBJ1-3
clone size: .

CDR3 protein: CASSYGRVYGYTF
CDR3 DNA: TGTGCCAGCAGTTATGGCAGGGTCTATGGCTACACCTTC
V gene: TRBV6-6
D gene: .
CDR3 length: 13
J gene: TRBJ1-2
clone size: .

CDR3 protein: CASSGTGANYGYTF
CDR3 DNA: TGTGCCAGCAGTGGGACAGGGGCTAACTATGGCTACACCTTC
V gene: TRBV2
D gene: TRBD1
CDR3 length: 14
J gene: TRBJ1-2
clone size: .

CDR3 protein: CASSELRNWGQGVEKLFF
CDR3 DNA: TGTGCCAGCAGTGAGTTACGTAATTGGGGACAGGGTGTTGAAAAACTGTTTTTT
V gene: TRBV6-1
D gene: TRBD1
CDR3 length: 18
J gene: TRBJ1-4
clone size: .

CDR3 protein: CASRPGQGGGEQFF
CDR3 DNA: TGCGCCAGCAGGCCGGGACAGGGTGGGGGTGAGCAGTTCTTC
V gene: TRBV5-1
D gene: TRBD1
CDR3 length: 14
J gene: TRBJ2-1
clone size: .